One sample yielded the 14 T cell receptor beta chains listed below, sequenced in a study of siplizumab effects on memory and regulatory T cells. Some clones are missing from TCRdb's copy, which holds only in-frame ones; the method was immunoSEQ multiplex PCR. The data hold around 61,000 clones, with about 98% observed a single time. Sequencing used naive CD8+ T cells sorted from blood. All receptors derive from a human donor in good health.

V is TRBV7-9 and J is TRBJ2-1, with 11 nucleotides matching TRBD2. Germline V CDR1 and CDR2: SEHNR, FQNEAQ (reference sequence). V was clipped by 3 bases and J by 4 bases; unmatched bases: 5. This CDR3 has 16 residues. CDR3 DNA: TGTGCCAGCAGCTTGACCGGGACTAGCGGTTACAATGAGCAGTTCTTC. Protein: CASSLTGTSGYNEQFF.

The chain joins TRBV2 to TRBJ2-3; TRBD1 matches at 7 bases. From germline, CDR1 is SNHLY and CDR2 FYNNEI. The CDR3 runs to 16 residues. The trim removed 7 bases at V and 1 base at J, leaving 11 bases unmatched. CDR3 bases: TGTGCCAGCAATCCCCTAGGGGGCGCCGGCACAGATACGCAGTATTTT. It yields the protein CASNPLGGAGTDTQYF.

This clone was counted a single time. The CDR3 region is CATSRDRGPYEQYF. The CDR3 DNA reads as TGTGCCACCAGCAGAGATCGGGGTCCCTACGAGCAGTACTTC. The rearrangement joins TRBV15 to TRBJ2-7; D possibly corresponds to TRBD2 (5 bases). V shed 0 bases and J shed 2 bases, with 8 bases lying between them. Germline lookup yields CDR1 LNHNV and CDR2 YYDKDF (reference sequence). This CDR3 contains 14 residues.

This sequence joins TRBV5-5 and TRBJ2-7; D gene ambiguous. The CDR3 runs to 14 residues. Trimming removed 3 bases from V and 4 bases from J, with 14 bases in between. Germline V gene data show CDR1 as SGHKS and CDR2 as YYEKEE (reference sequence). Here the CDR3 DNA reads TGTGCCAGCAGCTCCCGGTCCGCCACGTACGAGCAGTACTTC. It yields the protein CASSSRSATYEQYF.

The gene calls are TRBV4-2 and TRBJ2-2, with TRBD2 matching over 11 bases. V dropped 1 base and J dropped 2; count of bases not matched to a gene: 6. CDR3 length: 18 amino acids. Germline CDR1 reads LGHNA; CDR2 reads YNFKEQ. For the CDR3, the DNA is TGTGCCAGCAGCCAAGGAGGTAGCGGGAGGGTAAACACCGGGGAGCTGTTTTTT. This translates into CASSQGGSGRVNTGELFF.

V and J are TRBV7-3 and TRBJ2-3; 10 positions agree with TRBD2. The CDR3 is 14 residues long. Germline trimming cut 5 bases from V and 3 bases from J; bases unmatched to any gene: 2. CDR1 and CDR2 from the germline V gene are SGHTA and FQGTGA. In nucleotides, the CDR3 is TGTGCCAGCAGCGTTAGCGGGAGGACAGATACGCAGTATTTT. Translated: CASSVSGRTDTQYF.

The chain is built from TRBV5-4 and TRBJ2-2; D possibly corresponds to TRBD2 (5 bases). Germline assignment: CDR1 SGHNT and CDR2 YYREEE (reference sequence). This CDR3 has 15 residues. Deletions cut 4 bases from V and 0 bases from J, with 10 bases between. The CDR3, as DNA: TGTGCCAGCAGCGCGGTCGGGACGAACACCGGGGAGCTGTTTTTT. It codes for CASSAVGTNTGELFF.

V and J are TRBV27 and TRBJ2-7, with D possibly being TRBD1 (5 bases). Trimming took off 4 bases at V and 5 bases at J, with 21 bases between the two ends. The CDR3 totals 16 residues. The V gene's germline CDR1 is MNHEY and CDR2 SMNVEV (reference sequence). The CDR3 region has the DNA TGTGCCAGCAGTTCTACGTTGTCAGGGATGATAAACGAGCAGTACTTC. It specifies CASSSTLSGMINEQYF.

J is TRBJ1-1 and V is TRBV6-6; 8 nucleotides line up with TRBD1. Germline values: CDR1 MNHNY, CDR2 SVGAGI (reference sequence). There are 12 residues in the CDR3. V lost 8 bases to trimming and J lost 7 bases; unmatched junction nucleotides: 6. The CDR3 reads CASGQGADEAFF. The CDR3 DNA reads TGTGCCAGCGGGCAGGGGGCAGATGAAGCTTTCTTT.

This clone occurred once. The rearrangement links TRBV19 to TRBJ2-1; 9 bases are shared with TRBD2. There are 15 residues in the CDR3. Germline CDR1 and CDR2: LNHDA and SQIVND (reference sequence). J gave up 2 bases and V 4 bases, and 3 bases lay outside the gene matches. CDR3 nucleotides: TGTGCCAGTAGTAAGACTAGCGGTCCCTACAATGAGCAGTTCTTC. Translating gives CASSKTSGPYNEQFF. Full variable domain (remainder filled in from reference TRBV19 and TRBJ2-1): DGGITQSPKYLFRKEGQNVTLSCEQNLNHDAMYWYRQDPGQGLRLIYYSQIVNDFQKGDIAEGYSVSREKKESFPLTVTSAQKNPTAFYLCASSKTSGPYNEQFFGPGTRLTVL.

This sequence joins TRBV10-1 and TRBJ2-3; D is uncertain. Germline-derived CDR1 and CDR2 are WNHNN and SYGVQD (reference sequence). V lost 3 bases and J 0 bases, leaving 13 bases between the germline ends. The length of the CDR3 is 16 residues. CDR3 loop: CASSELRARSTDTQYF. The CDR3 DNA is TGCGCCAGCAGTGAATTGAGAGCGCGGAGCACAGATACGCAGTATTTT.

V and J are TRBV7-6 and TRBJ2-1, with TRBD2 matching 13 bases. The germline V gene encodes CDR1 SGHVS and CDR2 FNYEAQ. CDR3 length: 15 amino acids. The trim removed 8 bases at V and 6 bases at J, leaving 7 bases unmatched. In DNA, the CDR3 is TGTGCCAGCGGCCCTGGGACTAGCGGGACCAATGAGCAGTTCTTC. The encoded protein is CASGPGTSGTNEQFF.

The CDR3 DNA follows: TGTGCCAGCAGGAAAGGCGGCTCCTACGAGCAGTACTTC. The encoded protein is CASRKGGSYEQYF. V is TRBV7-9 and J is TRBJ2-7; D call uncertain. Germline values: CDR1 SEHNR, CDR2 FQNEAQ (reference sequence). The CDR3 has 13 amino acids. The ends were cut back, 6 bases at V and 0 bases at J, with 9 bases in the middle.

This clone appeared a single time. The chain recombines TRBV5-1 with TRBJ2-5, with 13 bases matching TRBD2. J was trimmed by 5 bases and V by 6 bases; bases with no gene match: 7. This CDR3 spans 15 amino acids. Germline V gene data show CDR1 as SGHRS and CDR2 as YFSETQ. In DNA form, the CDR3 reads TGCGCCAGCACCACTAGCGGGAGGGCCGGGGAGACCCAGTACTTC. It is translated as CASTTSGRAGETQYF.